The clone carrying this TCR beta chain was counted at least ten times. No antigen is known for it. Genomic DNA acted as the template from which TCR beta VDJ combination and CDR3 sequence profiling were carried out. MiXCR was run by TCRdb on the reads, yielding one entry per CDR3 protein. Of about 180,000 distinct CDR3 sequences listed, about 47% were seen once; the top ten hold 2.5% to 3.5%. The sample belongs to a study of CD8+CD57+ T cells in acquired aplastic anemia. Study overall: Yields of DNA that came from sorted CD4+ and CD8+ cells averaged about 3.4 ug. Mean read depth for CD4+ cells from healthy donors was approximately 10 million. Whole-study findings and limits: Patients and controls shared some 30 CD8+ CDR3 sequences. The study found no significant CD8+ Simpson's diversity difference between patients and controls.

The CDR3 contains 14 residues. J lost 3 bases, V lost 5 bases, and 3 bases had no gene match. Sequenced input: sorted CD4+, CD8+, or CD8+CD57+ T cells (not recorded which) from PBMCs. The receptor was derived from a human donor in good health. The V gene is TRBV6-7, the J gene TRBJ2-7, with 11 bases identical to TRBD1. TRBV6-7 counts as an open reading frame of uncertain function. The DNA for the CDR3 is TGTGCCAGCAGTAACGGGACAGGGGGCTACGAGCAGTACTTC. Protein: CASSNGTGGYEQYF.